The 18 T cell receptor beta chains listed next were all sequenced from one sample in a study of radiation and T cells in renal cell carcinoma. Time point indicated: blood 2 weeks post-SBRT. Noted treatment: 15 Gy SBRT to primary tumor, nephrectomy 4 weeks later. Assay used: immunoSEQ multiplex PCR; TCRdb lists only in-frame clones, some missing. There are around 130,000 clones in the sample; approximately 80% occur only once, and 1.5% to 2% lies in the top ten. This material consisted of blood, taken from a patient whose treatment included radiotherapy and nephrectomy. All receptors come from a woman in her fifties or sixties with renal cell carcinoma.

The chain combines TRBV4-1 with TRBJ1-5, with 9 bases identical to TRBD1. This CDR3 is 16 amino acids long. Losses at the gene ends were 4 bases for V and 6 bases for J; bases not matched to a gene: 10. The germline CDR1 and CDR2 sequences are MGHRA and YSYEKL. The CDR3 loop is CASSPSGTGTGQPQHF. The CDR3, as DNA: TGCGCCAGCAGCCCATCCGGGACAGGGACCGGTCAGCCCCAGCATTTT.

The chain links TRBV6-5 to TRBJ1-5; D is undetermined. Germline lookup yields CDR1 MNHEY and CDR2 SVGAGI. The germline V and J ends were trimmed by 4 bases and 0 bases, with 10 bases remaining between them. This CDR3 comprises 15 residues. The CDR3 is CASSSAALSNQPQHF. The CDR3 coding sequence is TGTGCCAGCAGTTCCGCAGCCCTTAGCAATCAGCCCCAGCATTTT.

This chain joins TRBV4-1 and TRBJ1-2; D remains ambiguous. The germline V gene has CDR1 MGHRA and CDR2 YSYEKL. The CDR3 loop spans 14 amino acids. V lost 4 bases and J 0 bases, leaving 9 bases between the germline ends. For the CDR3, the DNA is TGCGCCAGCAGCCCCGCGGCAGCTAACTATGGCTACACCTTC. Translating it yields CASSPAAANYGYTF.

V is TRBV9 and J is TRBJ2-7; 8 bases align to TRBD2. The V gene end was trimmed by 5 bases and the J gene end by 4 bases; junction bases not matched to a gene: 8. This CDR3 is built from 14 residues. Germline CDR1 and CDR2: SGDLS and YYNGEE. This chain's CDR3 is CASRGGLARYEQYF. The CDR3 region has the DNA TGTGCCAGCAGGGGAGGACTAGCTAGGTACGAGCAGTACTTC.

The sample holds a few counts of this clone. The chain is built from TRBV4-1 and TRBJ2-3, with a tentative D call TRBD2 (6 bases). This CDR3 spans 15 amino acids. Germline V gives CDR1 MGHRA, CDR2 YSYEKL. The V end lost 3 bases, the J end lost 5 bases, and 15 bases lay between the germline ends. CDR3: CASSHGGRVGDTQYF. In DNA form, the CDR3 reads TGCGCCAGCAGCCACGGGGGAAGGGTAGGAGATACGCAGTATTTT.

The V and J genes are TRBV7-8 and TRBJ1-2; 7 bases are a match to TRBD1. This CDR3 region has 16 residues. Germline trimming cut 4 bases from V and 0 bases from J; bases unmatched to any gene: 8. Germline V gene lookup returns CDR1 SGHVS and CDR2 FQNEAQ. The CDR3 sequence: CASSSTGQEANYGYTF. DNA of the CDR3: TGTGCCAGCAGCTCTACAGGACAGGAAGCTAACTATGGCTACACCTTC.

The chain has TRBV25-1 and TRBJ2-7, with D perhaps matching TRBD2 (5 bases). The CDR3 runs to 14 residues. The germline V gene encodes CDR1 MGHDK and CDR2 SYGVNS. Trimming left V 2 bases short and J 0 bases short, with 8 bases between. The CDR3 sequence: CASSELGSSYEQYF. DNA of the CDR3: TGTGCCAGCAGTGAACTAGGGAGCTCCTACGAGCAGTACTTC.

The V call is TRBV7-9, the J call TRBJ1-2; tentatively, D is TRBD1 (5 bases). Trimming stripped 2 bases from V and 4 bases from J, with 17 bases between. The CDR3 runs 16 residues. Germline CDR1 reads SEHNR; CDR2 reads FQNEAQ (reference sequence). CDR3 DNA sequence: TGTGCCAGCAGCTTAACCGGGATGGAGGGGCTCTATGGCTACACCTTC. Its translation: CASSLTGMEGLYGYTF.

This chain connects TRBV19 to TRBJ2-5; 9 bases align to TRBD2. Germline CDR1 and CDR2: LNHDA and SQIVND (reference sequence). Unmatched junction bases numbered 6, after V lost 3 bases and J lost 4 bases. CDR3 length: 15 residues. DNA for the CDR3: TGTGCCAGTAGTATTCTAGCGGGGCCCTCAGAGACCCAGTACTTC. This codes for CASSILAGPSETQYF.

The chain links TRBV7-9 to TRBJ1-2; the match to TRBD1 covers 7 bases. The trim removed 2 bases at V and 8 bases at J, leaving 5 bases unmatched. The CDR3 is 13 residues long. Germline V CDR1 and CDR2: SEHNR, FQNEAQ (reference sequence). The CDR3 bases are TGTGCCAGCAGCTTAAATGACAGGGACGGCTACACCTTC. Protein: CASSLNDRDGYTF.

For the CDR3, the DNA is TGTGCCAGCAGCCTAAAGGCGAGCGGGGACAACACAGATACGCAGTATTTT. Translation: CASSLKASGDNTDTQYF. V gene TRBV4-2 combines with J gene TRBJ2-3; TRBD2 might be the D (7 bases). V was shortened by 4 bases and J by 2 bases, with 19 bases between the two germline ends. The CDR3 runs 17 residues. Germline lookup yields CDR1 LGHNA and CDR2 YNFKEQ.

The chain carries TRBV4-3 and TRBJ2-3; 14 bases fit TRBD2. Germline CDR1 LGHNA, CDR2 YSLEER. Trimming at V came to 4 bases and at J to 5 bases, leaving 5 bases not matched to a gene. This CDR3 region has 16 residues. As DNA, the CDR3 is TGCGCCAGCAGCCCCAGACTAGCGGGAGGGGTAGATACGCAGTATTTT. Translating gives CASSPRLAGGVDTQYF.

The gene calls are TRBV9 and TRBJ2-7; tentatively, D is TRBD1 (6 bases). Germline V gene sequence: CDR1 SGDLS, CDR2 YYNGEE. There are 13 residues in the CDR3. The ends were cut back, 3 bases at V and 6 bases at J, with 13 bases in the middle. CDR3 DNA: TGTGCCAGCAGCGGTGGACAGAACTCCGAGCAGTACTTC. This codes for CASSGGQNSEQYF.

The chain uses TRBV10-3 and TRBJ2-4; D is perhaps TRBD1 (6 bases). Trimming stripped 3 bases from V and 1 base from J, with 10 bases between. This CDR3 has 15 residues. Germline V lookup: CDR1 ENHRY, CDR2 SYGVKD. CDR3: CAISERQGAKNIQYF. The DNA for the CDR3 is TGTGCCATCAGTGAAAGGCAGGGGGCCAAAAACATTCAGTACTTC.

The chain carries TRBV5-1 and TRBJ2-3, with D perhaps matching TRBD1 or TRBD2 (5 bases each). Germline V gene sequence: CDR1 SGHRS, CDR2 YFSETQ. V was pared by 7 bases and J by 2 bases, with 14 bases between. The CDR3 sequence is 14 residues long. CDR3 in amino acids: CASRGLSTTDTQYF. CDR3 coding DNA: TGCGCCAGCCGGGGCCTTTCCACCACAGATACGCAGTATTTT.

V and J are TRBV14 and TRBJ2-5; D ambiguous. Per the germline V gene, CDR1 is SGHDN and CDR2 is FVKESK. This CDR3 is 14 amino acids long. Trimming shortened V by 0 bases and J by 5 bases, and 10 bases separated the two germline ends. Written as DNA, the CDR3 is TGTGCCAGCAGCCAAGACTTTCGGGTGGAGACCCAGTACTTC. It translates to CASSQDFRVETQYF.

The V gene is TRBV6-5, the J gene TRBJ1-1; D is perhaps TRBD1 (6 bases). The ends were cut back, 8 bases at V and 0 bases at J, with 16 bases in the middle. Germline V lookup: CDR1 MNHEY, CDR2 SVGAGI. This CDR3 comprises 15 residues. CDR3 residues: CASQQGAGVNTEAFF. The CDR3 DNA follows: TGTGCCAGCCAACAGGGCGCCGGGGTGAACACTGAAGCTTTCTTT.

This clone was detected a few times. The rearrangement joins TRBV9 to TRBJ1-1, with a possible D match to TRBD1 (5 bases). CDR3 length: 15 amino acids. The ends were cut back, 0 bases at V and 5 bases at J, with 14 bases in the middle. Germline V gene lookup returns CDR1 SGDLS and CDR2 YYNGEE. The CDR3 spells CASSVGPSGETEAFF. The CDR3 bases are TGTGCCAGCAGCGTAGGGCCCTCGGGGGAAACTGAAGCTTTCTTT. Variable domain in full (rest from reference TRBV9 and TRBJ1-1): DSGVTQTPKHLITATGQRVTLRCSPRSGDLSVYWYQQSLDQGLQFLIQYYNGEERAKGNILERFSAQQFPDLHSELNLSSLELGDSALYFCASSVGPSGETEAFFGQGTRLTVV.